A single sample gave rise to the 3 T cell receptor beta chains below, sequenced in a study of blood T cell repertoires in COVID-19. Here immunoSEQ multiplex PCR was the method, and the copy in TCRdb shows in-frame clones only, minus some. The sample shows around 81,000 clones, roughly 87% of them seen only once. The material sequenced was peripheral blood. The receptors originated from a man in his 70s with acute or convalescent COVID-19.

This chain joins TRBV18 and TRBJ2-1; 8 nucleotides align to TRBD1. Germline CDR1 reads KGHSH; CDR2 reads LQKENI. J lost 14 bases, V lost 5 bases, and 14 bases had no gene match. The CDR3 is made up of 14 amino acids. CDR3 nucleotides: TGTGCCAGCTCATCGACAGGGGCCCGGAATATGGAGTTCTTC. Its translation: CASSSTGARNMEFF.

The chain is built from TRBV5-4 and TRBJ1-1, with 11 bases that match TRBD1. The CDR3 has 18 residues. The ends lost 4 bases at V and 1 base at J; junction bases unmatched: 12. CDR1 is SGHNT, CDR2 YYREEE, per germline (reference sequence). Here the CDR3 DNA reads TGTGCCAGCAGCCCGCCCGGGGGGACAGGGGGATGGAACACTGAAGCTTTCTTT. This translates into CASSPPGGTGGWNTEAFF.

The V and J genes are TRBV5-4 and TRBJ2-7; D is perhaps TRBD1 (6 bases). The CDR3 contains 13 residues. Per the germline V gene, CDR1 is SGHNT and CDR2 is YYREEE (reference sequence). Trimming took 0 bases from V and 5 from J, leaving 9 bases between them. The CDR3 region is CASSLEGTNEQYF. The CDR3 bases are TGTGCCAGCAGCTTGGAGGGGACAAACGAGCAGTACTTC.